This T cell receptor (beta chain) was identified in a study of blood T cells in healthy people across ages. Whole-study findings and limits: Possibly, changes in expanded clonotypes were confounded because donor CMV status was unknown.

After removal of 5 bases from V and 4 bases from J, the junction contained 6 bases not matched to a gene. Germline assignment: CDR1 SGHAT and CDR2 FQNNGV. The CDR3 is made up of 16 amino acids. Note on this clonotype: The antigen is undetermined.

Each individual donor underwent a draw of 8 to 10 milliliters of peripheral blood. Per sample, a minimum of 7 million PBMCs were isolated. For the second PCR, which ran for about 7 to 11 cycles, a sample-barcoded 5' primer and a J-beta primer mix were used. TCRdb analysed the 5' RACE reads with MiXCR anew, one entry per CDR3 protein. The sample includes around 1,700,000 distinct CDR3 sequences, under 30% of them seen just once. The chain recombines TRBV11-2 with TRBJ2-2, with TRBD1 matching over 11 bases. The TCR originated in a woman aged 25 to 39 in good health. Sequenced sample: blood. The CDR3 region is CASSPGQGEGTGELFF. For the CDR3, the DNA is TGTGCCAGCAGCCCGGGACAGGGGGAGGGCACCGGGGAGCTGTTTTTT.